Sequencing of this T cell receptor (beta chain) was carried out in a study of T cells in Graves' hyperthyroidism and ophthalmopathy. Overall study findings and caveats: Through a model of 13 V-J features, ophthalmopathy was separated from stable hyperthyroidism. It was a median about seven months before onset that the model predicted ophthalmopathy.

With respect to this clonotype: The antigen remains undetermined. The junction does not match germline at one end; this may be a read error.

A patient was excluded if there was uncontrolled infection, other autoimmune disease, pregnancy or lactation. This sample holds PBMCs from 9.5 to 10 ml fresh peripheral blood. Researchers took RNA transcripts and amplified the TCR beta CDR3 regions from them. HTBI primers were used for first-round RT-PCR of the TCR CDR3. TCRdb re-derived calls from the multiplex PCR reads in MiXCR, one entry per CDR3 protein. Here the sample spans around 300,000 distinct CDR3 sequences, roughly 13% being singletons. The CDR3 is made up of 13 amino acids. Germline loops: CDR1 SSHAT, CDR2 FNYEAQ (reference sequence). The chain has TRBV7-7 and TRBJ2-7; D is unclear. Source material: blood. The clonotype originates from a woman younger than 45 with Graves' hyperthyroidism that later progressed to Graves' ophthalmopathy. The CDR3 reads CASSLGQSYKQYF. CDR3 nucleotides: TGTGCTAGCAGCTTGGGTCAAAGCTACAAGCAGTACTTC.